This T cell receptor (beta chain) was sequenced during a study of blood T cells in healthy people across ages (dated by TCRdb to between 2015 and 2016). Notes on the research overall: Template switching captured roughly one uniquely barcoded TCR beta cDNA molecule per two T cells in model experiments. To avoid experimental bias, donors of different ages were distributed randomly across sequencing lanes. Four age groups were formed from the donors: young (average 16 years), middle-aged (approximately 40), aged (62) and long-lived (82). Using the same blood draw, the study looked at two additional independent replicas of 1 million unique cDNA reads for two donors, one aged 18 to 30 and the other aged 80 or older. Using deep sequencing normalized with unique cDNA molecular identifiers, the study measured how TCR beta repertoire diversity changes with age.

Receptor amplification or capture employed 5' RACE. The sequencing machine was an Illumina HiSeq 2500. A second about 7 to 11 cycle PCR used a sample-barcoded 5' primer and a J-beta primer mix. A template-switch 5' adaptor carrying 12 random nucleotides introduced a unique molecular identifier onto each TCR beta cDNA molecule. Each sample yielded at least 2.5 million CDR3-containing paired-end reads. First-strand cDNA synthesis was performed from all RNA using the Mint cDNA synthesis kit, with priming by a TRBC-specific oligonucleotide. All cDNA was treated with uracil-DNA glycosylase and then went through a first 18-cycle PCR with the universal primers M1SS and BC2_uni_R. The original methods were these. Each sample was normalized by randomly selecting 1 million high-quality reads, each carrying a distinct molecular identifier. Instead of being binned into consensus sequences, reads that shared molecular identifiers were thrown out. MiTCR, with a Q25 quality threshold and the strictest error-elimination algorithm, was used for CDR3 identification, clonotype clustering and error correction. Lower-bound total TCR beta diversity was estimated with a nonparametric unseen species model using Euler transformation. The public reads were reprocessed in TCRdb via fastp at Q25 and MiXCR, keeping in-frame beta chains. Each CDR3 protein appears once, grouped with its most common genes and DNA. The V and J calls come from TCRdb's annotation, not from the publication. Recorded for this sample are around 400,000 distinct CDR3 sequences; about half of them occurred a single time. The leading ten clones occupy under 65% of the sample.

Study-wide findings and limitations: As age increased, observed TCR beta diversity per million T cells dropped in a roughly linear way, and a significant reduction was already evident by age about 40. Because the CMV infection status of the donors was unknown, age-related changes in expanded clonotypes may potentially have been confounded. Compared with the aged group, the long-lived group had more naive CD4+ T cells, fewer expanded clones and increased TCR diversity, suggesting age selection. Bulk unsorted PBMC profiling prevented conclusive comparison of naive and antigen-experienced compartments. Observed TCR beta diversity correlated strongly with the percentage of naive T cells measured by flow cytometry. Estimates of total diversity based on one million sequenced T cells were considered lower bounds and underestimates.

CDR1 and CDR2, per the germline V gene, are KGHDR and SFDVKD. Measured from the cysteine to the phenylalanine, the CDR3 is 14 residues long. Only the CDR3 part of the read is kept: 42 bases, read in frame from the first base. V sheds 2 bases and J sheds 1 base, leaving 7 bases between their ends. Systemically healthy Caucasian individuals from Russia, over 30 in total and aged roughly 6 to 100 years, were included as donors. Around 9.9 milliliters of peripheral blood were collected from each donor into EDTA-treated Vacutainer tubes. Ficoll-Paque density-gradient centrifugation was used to isolate PBMCs, with at least 6 million obtained per sample. Total RNA was extracted from PBMCs with Trizol reagent, with at least 5 micrograms obtained per sample. For every donor, an aliquot of PBMCs went through flow cytometry to measure the percentages of naive CD45RAhigh/CD27high T cells. This clonotype has more than one count but fewer than ten. There is no known antigen for this receptor. Base qualities are not recorded, but no much larger clone differs from it by a single base.

What was sequenced was blood. This receptor was identified in a man aged 55 to 69 in good health. The receptor chain draws on TRBV24-1 and TRBJ2-5; the D segment is perhaps TRBD1 or TRBD2, each sharing 5 matched bases. The DNA sequence is TGTGCCACCAGTGATTCTGGGACCCAAGAGACCCAGTACTTC. The encoded protein is CATSDSGTQETQYF.